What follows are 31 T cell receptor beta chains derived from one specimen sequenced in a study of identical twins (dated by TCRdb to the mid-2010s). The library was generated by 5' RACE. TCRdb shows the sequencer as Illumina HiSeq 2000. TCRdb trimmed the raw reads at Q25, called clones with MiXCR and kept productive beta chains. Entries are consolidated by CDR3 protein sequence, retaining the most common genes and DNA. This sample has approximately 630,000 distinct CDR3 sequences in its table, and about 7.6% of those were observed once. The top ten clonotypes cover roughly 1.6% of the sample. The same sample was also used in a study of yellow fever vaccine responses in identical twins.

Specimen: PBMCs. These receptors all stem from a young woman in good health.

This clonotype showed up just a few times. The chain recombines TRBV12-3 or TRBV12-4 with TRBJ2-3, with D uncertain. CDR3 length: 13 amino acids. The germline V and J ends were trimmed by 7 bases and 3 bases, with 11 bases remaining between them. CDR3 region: CASKITQTDTQYF. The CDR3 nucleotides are TGTGCCAGCAAGATAACACAGACAGATACGCAGTATTTT.

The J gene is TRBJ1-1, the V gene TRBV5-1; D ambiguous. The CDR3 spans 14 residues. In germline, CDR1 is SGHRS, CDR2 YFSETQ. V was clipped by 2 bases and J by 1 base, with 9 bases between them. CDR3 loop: CASSFGSGNTEAFF. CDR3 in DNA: TGCGCCAGCAGCTTCGGGTCGGGGAACACTGAAGCTTTCTTT.

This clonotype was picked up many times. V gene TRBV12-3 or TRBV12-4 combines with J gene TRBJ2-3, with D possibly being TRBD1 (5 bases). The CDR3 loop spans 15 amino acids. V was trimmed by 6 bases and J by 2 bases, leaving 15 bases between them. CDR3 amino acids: CASSSQEYVTDTQYF. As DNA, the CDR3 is TGTGCCAGCAGCTCACAGGAGTACGTCACAGATACGCAGTATTTT.

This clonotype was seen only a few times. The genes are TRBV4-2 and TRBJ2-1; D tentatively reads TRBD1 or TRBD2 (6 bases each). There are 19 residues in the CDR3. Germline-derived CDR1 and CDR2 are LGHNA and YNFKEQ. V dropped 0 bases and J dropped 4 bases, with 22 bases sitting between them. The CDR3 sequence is CASSQDLFGGTRTYNEQFF. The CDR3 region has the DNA TGTGCCAGCAGCCAAGATTTATTCGGCGGGACACGAACATACAATGAGCAGTTCTTC.

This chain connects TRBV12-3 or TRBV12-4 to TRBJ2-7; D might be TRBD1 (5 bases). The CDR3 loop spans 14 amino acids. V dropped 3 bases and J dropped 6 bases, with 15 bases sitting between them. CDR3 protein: CASSLDTPLGEQYF. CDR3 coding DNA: TGTGCCAGCAGTTTGGACACGCCTCTAGGCGAGCAGTACTTC.

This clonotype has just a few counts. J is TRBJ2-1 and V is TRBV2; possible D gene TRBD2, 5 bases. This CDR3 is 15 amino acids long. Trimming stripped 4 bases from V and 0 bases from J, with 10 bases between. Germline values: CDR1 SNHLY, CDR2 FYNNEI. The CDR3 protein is CASSVAISSYNEQFF. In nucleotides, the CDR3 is TGTGCCAGCAGTGTAGCGATAAGCTCCTACAATGAGCAGTTCTTC.

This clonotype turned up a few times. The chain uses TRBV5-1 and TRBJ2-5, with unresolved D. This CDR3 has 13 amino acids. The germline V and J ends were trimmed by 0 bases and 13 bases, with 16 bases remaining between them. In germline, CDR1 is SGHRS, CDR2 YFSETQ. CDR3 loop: CASSLAVPNMAYF. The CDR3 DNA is TGCGCCAGCAGCTTGGCGGTGCCCAACATGGCGTACTTC. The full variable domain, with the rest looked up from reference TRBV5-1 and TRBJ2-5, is KAGVTQTPRYLIKTRGQQVTLSCSPISGHRSVSWYQQTPGQGLQFLFEYFSETQRNKGNFPGRFSGRQFSNSRSEMNVSTLELGDSALYLCASSLAVPNMAYFGPGTRLLVL.

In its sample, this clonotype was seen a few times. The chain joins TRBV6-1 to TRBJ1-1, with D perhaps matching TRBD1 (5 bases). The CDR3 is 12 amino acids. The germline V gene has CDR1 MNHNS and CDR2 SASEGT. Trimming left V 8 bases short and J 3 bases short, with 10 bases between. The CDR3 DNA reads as TGTGCCAGCGGGGGGGTGGACACTGAAGCTTTCTTT. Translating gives CASGGVDTEAFF.

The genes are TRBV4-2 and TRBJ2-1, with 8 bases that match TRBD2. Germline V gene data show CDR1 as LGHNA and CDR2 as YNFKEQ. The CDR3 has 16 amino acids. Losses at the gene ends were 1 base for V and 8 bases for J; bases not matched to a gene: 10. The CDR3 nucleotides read TGTGCCAGCAGCCAAGGGGGCGGGGGGACTAAATATGAGCAGTTCTTC. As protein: CASSQGGGGTKYEQFF.

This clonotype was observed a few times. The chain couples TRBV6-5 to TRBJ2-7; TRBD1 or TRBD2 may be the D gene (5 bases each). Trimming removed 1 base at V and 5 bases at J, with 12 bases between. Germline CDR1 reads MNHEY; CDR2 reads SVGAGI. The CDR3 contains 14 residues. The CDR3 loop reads CASSYFREIDEQYF. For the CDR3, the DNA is TGTGCCAGCAGTTACTTCAGGGAGATCGACGAGCAGTACTTC.

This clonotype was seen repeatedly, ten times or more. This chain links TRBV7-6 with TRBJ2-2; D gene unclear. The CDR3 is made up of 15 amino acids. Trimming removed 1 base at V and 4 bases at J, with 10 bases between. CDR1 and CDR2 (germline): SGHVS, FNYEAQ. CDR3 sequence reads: CASSLGGSSTGELFF. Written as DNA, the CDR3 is TGTGCCAGCAGCTTAGGTGGGTCGTCCACCGGGGAGCTGTTTTTT.

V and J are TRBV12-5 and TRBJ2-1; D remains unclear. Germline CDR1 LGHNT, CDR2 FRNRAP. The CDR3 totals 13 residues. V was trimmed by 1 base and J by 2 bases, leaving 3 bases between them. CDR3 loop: CASGLGPYNEQFF. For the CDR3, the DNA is TGTGCTAGTGGTTTGGGCCCCTACAATGAGCAGTTCTTC.

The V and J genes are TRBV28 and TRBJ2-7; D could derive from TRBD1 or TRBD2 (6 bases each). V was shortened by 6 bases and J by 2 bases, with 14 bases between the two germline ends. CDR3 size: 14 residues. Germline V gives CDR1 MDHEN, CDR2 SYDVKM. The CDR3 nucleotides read TGTGCCAGCAGGCGCCGGGGGCCCCCCTACGAGCAGTACTTC. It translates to CASRRRGPPYEQYF.

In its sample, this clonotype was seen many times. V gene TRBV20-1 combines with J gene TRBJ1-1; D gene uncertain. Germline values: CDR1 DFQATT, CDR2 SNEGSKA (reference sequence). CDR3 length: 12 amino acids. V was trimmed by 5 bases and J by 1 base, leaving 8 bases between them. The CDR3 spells CSAYDTNTEAFF. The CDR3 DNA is TGCAGTGCTTACGATACGAACACTGAAGCTTTCTTT.

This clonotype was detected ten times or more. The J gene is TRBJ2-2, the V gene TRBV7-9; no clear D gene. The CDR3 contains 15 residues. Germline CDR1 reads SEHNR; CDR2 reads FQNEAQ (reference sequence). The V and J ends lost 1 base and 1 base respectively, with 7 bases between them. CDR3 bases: TGTGCCAGCAGCTTAGATTCTGGGAACACCGGGGAGCTGTTTTTT. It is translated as CASSLDSGNTGELFF.

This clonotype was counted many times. Written as DNA, the CDR3 is TGCAGCGTTGAGGTTGCTCTGTGGCGGTTCTTC. Protein sequence: CSVEVALWRFF. This rearrangement joins TRBV29-1 to TRBJ2-1; D is unclear. Trimming pared 3 bases from V and 15 bases from J, leaving 15 bases between. Germline lookup yields CDR1 SQVTM and CDR2 ANQGSEA. This CDR3 spans 11 amino acids.

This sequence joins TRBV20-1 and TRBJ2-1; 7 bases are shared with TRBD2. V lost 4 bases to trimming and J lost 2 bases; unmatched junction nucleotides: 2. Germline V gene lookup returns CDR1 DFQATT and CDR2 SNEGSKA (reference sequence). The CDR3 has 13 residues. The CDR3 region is CSATGGPYNEQFF. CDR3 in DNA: TGCAGTGCTACGGGGGGTCCCTACAATGAGCAGTTCTTC.

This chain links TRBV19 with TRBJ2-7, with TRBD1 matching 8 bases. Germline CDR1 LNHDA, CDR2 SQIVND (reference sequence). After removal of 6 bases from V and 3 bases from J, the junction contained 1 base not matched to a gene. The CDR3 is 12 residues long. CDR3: CASRTGVYEQYV. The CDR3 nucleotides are TGTGCCAGTAGGACAGGGGTCTACGAGCAGTACGTC.

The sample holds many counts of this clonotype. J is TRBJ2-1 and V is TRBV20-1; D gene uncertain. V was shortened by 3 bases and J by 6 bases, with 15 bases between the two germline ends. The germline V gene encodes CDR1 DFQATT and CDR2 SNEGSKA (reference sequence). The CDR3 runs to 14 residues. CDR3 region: CSASTAFLANEQFF. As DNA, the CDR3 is TGCAGTGCTAGCACAGCTTTCTTGGCCAATGAGCAGTTCTTC.

CDR3 loop: CASTLGSSSYNEQFF. The CDR3 DNA is TGTGCCAGCACCCTCGGGAGTAGCTCCTACAATGAGCAGTTCTTC. The rearrangement links TRBV7-3 to TRBJ2-1; TRBD2 is a possible D gene (6 bases). The length of the CDR3 is 15 residues. The V and J ends lost 7 bases and 0 bases respectively, with 13 bases between them. Germline V CDR1 and CDR2: SGHTA, FQGTGA.

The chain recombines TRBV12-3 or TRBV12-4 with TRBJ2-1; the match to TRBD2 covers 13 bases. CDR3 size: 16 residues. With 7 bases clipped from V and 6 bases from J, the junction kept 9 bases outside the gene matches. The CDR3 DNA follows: TGTGCCAGCACTCTCCCGGGACTAGCGGGATTCAATGAGCAGTTCTTC. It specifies CASTLPGLAGFNEQFF.

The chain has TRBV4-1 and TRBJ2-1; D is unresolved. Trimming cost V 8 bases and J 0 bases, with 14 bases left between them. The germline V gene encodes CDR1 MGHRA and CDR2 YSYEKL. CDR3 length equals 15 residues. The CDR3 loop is CASGRAQSSYNEQFF. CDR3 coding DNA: TGCGCCAGCGGCCGGGCTCAGAGCTCCTACAATGAGCAGTTCTTC.

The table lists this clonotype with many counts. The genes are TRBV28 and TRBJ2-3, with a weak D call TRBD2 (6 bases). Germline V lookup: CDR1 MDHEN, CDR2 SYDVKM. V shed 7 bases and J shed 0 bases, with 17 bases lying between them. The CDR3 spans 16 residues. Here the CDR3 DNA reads TGTGCCAGCACACAAACCGGTGGGACTAGCACAGATACGCAGTATTTT. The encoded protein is CASTQTGGTSTDTQYF. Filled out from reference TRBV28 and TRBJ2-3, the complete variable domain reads DVKVTQSSRYLVKRTGEKVFLECVQDMDHENMFWYRQDPGLGLRLIYFSYDVKMKEKGDIPEGYSVSREKKERFSLILESASTNQTSMYLCASTQTGGTSTDTQYFGPGTRLTVL.

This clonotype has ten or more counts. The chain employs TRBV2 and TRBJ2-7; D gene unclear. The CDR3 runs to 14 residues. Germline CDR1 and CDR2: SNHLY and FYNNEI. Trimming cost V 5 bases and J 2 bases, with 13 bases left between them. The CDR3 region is CASSSYGGPYEQYF. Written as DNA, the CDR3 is TGTGCCAGCAGTTCGTACGGCGGTCCCTACGAGCAGTACTTC.

CDR3 residues: CASQGHNSYNEQFF. The CDR3 DNA reads TGTGCCAGCCAAGGACATAACTCCTACAATGAGCAGTTCTTC. The rearrangement uses TRBV3-1 and TRBJ2-1; a possible D gene is TRBD1 (5 bases). The CDR3 runs 14 residues. Germline V lookup: CDR1 LGHDT, CDR2 YNNKEL (reference sequence). Trimming left V 8 bases short and J 0 bases short, with 11 bases between.

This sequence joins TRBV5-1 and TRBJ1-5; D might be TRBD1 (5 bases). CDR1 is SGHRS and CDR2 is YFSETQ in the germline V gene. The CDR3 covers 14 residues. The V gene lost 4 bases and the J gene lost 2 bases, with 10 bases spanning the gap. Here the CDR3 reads CASSRDGRNQPQHF. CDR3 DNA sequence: TGCGCCAGCAGCCGGGACGGCCGCAATCAGCCCCAGCATTTT. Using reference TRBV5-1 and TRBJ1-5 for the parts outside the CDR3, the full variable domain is KAGVTQTPRYLIKTRGQQVTLSCSPISGHRSVSWYQQTPGQGLQFLFEYFSETQRNKGNFPGRFSGRQFSNSRSEMNVSTLELGDSALYLCASSRDGRNQPQHFGDGTRLSIL.

In DNA form, the CDR3 reads TGTGCCAGCAGCCAAGTACAGGGAGGTGATGCTTTCTTT. It is translated as CASSQVQGGDAFF. The V and J genes are TRBV3-1 and TRBJ1-1; tentatively, D is TRBD1 (6 bases). The CDR3 covers 13 residues. Germline V gene sequence: CDR1 LGHDT, CDR2 YNNKEL (reference sequence). Trimming left V 1 base short and J 11 bases short, with 14 bases between.

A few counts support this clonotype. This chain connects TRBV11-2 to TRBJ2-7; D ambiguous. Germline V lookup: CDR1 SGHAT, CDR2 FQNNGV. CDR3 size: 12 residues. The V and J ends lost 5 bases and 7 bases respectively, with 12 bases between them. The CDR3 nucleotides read TGTGCCAGCAGCCACCCCTTGGGGGAGCAGTACGTC. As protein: CASSHPLGEQYV.

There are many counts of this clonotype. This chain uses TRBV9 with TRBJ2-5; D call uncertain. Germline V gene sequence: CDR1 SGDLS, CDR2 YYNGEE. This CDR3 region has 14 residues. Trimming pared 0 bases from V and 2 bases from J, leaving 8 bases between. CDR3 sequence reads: CASSVEVQQETQYF. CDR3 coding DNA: TGTGCCAGCAGCGTAGAGGTCCAACAAGAGACCCAGTACTTC.

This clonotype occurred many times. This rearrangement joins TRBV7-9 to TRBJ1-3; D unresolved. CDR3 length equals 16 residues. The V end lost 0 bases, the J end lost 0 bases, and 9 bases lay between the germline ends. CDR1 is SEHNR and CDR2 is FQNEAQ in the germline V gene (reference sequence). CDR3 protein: CASSLARASSGNTIYF. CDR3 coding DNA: TGTGCCAGCAGCTTAGCTCGAGCAAGCTCTGGAAACACCATATATTTT.

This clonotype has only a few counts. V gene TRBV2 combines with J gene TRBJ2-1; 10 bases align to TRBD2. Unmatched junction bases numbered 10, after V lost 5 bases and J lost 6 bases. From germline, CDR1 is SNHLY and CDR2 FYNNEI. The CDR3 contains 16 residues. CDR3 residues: CASSPWVAGGLNEQFF. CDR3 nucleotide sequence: TGTGCCAGCAGTCCATGGGTAGCGGGAGGTCTCAATGAGCAGTTCTTC.